This TCR beta chain is drawn from a study of cytomegalovirus exposure and HLA in healthy donors (dated by TCRdb to about 2017). About the study as a whole: In an earlier analysis of some 550 of the donors, roughly 300 Gb of sequence data and about 110 million unique TCR beta sequences from about 179 million T cells were reported. In a later genetic analysis, genome-wide SNP genotypes for about 55% of the 666 donors were used, and that subset was treated as a discovery cohort. A later analysis re-analyzed previously published TCR beta repertoires from 666 donors and added high-resolution HLA genotyping to study TCR occurrence patterns. An early release that covered some 630 HLA-typed donors contained around 300 gigabases of sequencing data and 75 million to 100 million unique TCR sequences. Using immunosequencing, the study profiled T cell repertoires from fewer than 850 subjects and related those repertoires to cytomegalovirus serostatus. HLA typing included class I and class II loci at four-digit resolution. Among a few hundred genotyped donors of the cohort, an average of approximately 230,000 unique TCR beta nucleotide sequences were sequenced per donor, around 20% of them non-productive. Donor age, sex, ethnicity and CMV serostatus were collected together with the repertoire data. Along with the roughly 700-subject first cohort, a separate validation cohort of roughly 110 different subjects was used. Every discovery cohort repertoire had been produced on one sequencing platform. The genetic ancestry cluster associated with self-reported Caucasian donors included over 80% of the 350 to 500 genotyped donors. Roughly five DR-DQ haplotypes were handled as single units for association and clustering because linkage in the cohort was strong. The number of donors typed differed by locus, with roughly 620-630 for A, B, C, DRB1 and DQB1, roughly 550 for DQA1, under 610 for DPA1, and 400 to 490 for DPB1. In the later analysis, no new phenotypic data were used to find candidate immune exposures; instead, reliance was placed on TCR beta sequences and their occurrence across donors. The study was designed to test whether signatures of past pathogen exposure could be identified by cataloging public T cell receptors. To predict cytomegalovirus infection status, the study combined high-throughput TCR immunosequencing, statistical association of individual TCRs with disease status, and machine learning. In an earlier analysis of roughly 600 of the donors, high-throughput TCR beta sequencing was used to judge whether each TCR beta V gene segment behaved as functional or pseudogenic.

From V the trimming removes 2 bases and from J it removes 6 bases, while the gene matches leave 12 bases of the junction unaccounted for. CDR1 and CDR2 (SGHRS, YFSETQ) derive from the germline V gene. The CDR3 starts with the cysteine, ends with the phenylalanine, and has 17 residues. Kept here is only the CDR3 DNA, which spans 51 bases and is read in frame from base 1. What the research found in general, with its limitations: A later analysis associated approximately 17,000 TCR beta sequences with specific HLA alleles at a false discovery rate of 0.05. A group of highly shared sequence variants was considered likely to be a technical artifact of the sequencing pipeline. The authors suggested that the approach could potentially be extended to other disease states and immunological phenotypes. In a later analysis, HLA-associated TCR beta chains were found to be more clonally expanded and to have lower generation probabilities than equally common non-associated chains. According to a later analysis, most CMV-associated TCR beta chains appeared to be HLA-restricted, and the HLA associations seemed to be driven largely by CMV exposure. The 87-base-pair reads could not distinguish some IMGT-functional V segments, including TRBV6-2 and TRBV6-3, so those segments were excluded. For the cohort, immune exposure information was limited to CMV serostatus. In this cohort, only TCR beta chains were sequenced, and detectable features were limited by the absence of alpha or paired-chain data. In a later analysis, TCR association rates were found to vary across HLA loci, with the most associated TCRs seen for DRB1 alleles and the fewest for HLA-C alleles. Most TCR sequences were seen in very few donors, while some public TCRs were found in many individuals. When HLA alleles, especially DR and DQ, strongly co-occurred, TCR associations were difficult to assign to individual alleles. Correlated functional status among segregating V segments might be attributable to linkage disequilibrium, but an unknown experimental factor could not be ruled out. According to a later analysis, parvovirus B19, influenza, CMV and Epstein-Barr virus appeared linked to several top co-occurrence clusters. A later genetic analysis reported fewer N-insertions in productive TCRs among donors in an Asian-associated ancestry cluster than the approximately 700-donor mean. Sequencing depth was assumed to be roughly uniform across donors in the presence/absence analyses, though that assumption may not hold. HLA typing was unavailable for some donors at each locus, so association tests used only the typed subset. An association between a missense DCLRE1C variant and V-gene and J-gene trimming of TCR beta chains was found in a later genetic analysis and replicated in an independent cohort. In vitro tests confirmed that a few of the cytomegalovirus-associated TCR beta chains recognize cytomegalovirus antigens. In an earlier analysis of about 540 of the donors, most TCR beta V segments were observed in productive rearrangements about 90% or about 30% of the time, broadly matching IMGT annotations. The study listed 164 TCR beta chains as associated with cytomegalovirus. A further reported finding was that TCR beta sequences accurately predicted the HLA-A and HLA-B alleles for most subjects in the first cohort. Around 16 rarely observed V segments, including chromosome 9 orphons, were excluded from the earlier analysis of several hundred of the donors because counts were too low. Cytomegalovirus status was reported to be diagnosed by the classifier with high specificity and sensitivity in both the original and validation cohorts.

In total, roughly 670 healthy bone marrow donors made up the cohort. At the time of sampling, every cohort member was nominally healthy, though immune exposures that went unrecorded were likely present. The donor was CMV seropositive and was included in the group of approximately 310 seropositive cohort members. Each donor provided a peripheral blood sample, and peripheral blood mononuclear cells were used for TCR beta sequencing. The Qiagen DNeasy Blood Extraction Kit was used to extract genomic DNA from the blood cell samples. As regards this clone: No cognate antigen has been identified for it. The input lacks base qualities; no much larger clone sits a single base away.

The method behind the library was the immunoSEQ multiplex PCR assay. A mixture of 60 forward primers for TCR Vbeta segments and 13 reverse primers for TCR Jbeta segments was used in the multiplex PCR. The CDR3 region of rearranged TCR beta genes was amplified from genomic DNA with a multiplex PCR assay. Amplified TCR beta libraries were sequenced as 87-base-pair reads on the Illumina HiSeq System. In the authors' own workflow: Across the 640 or so repertoires, a later analysis counted tens of millions of unique TCR beta chains, approximately 10 million of which were shared by at least two donors. To remove PCR and sequencing errors, raw reads were error-corrected and collapsed into unique sequences using a nearest-neighbor algorithm that merged closely related sequences. V, D and J gene segments were assigned by aligning CDR3 sequences to IMGT reference sequences. For a sequence to be retained, at least a six-nucleotide match to both a V gene segment and a J gene segment was required. Rearrangements were classified as productive when the CDR3 lacked stop codons and remained in frame with V and J, and all other rearrangements were classified as non-productive. Following IMGT convention, CDR3 was defined as the stretch from the second conserved V-encoded cysteine to the conserved J-encoded phenylalanine. In an earlier analysis of roughly 580 of the donors, sequences lacking an unambiguous match to a single V gene segment were excluded. An earlier analysis of 587 of the donors called V segments functional above 56.7% productive rearrangements and segregating when the between-donor standard deviation exceeded 5%. A statistical classification framework was built to diagnose cytomegalovirus status from the catalog of TCR beta chain sequences. V and J gene assignment, in a later analysis, came from comparing TCR nucleotide sequences with IMGT/GENE-DB human TR gene sequences. A later analysis assigned CDR3 sequences and most-parsimonious VDJ recombination scenarios with the TCRdist pipeline. In a later analysis, each TCR beta chain was defined by its CDR3 amino acid sequence together with its V-gene family, and reads without a unique V-gene family were excluded. As a way to deal with suspected cross-contamination and a sequencing artifact, a later analysis dropped 450 to 600 nucleotide sequences that were highly shared and had low generation probability. For each public chain, a later analysis derived a clonal expansion index from normalized ranks of inferred template counts within each repertoire. In a later analysis, generation probabilities were computed using a VDJ recombination model fitted to out-of-frame rearrangements, and the results were checked against IGoR. In a later analysis, TCR-TCR, TCR-HLA and TCR-CMV co-occurrence was scored with hypergeometric tests, and a repertoire-size bias correction was applied to TCR pairs. To estimate false discovery rates, a later analysis permuted the HLA or CMV assignments 20 times. In a later analysis, co-occurring TCRs were grouped with DBSCAN, and TCRdist sequence similarity was added when clustering was performed within HLA-allele-positive subsets. Repertoires with fewer than 30,000 or more than 120,000 public chains, plus five repertoires with anomalous nucleotide sharing, were excluded from co-occurrence clustering. TCRdb re-hosts the immuneACCESS table, in-frame sequences only. Its copies lack some clones; in the studies checked, an unresolved V gene accounts for under half of them, and the cause for the rest is not known. V and J calls plus clone size are reproduced from that table; the DNA served to infer D and trimming. Across this sample there are 80,000 or so clones, with roughly two thirds seen only once. The ten largest clonotypes hold around 6.9% of the sample.

The rearranged segments are TRBV5-1 and TRBJ1-5; TRBD1 fits 9 bases in the junction. Specimen: PBMCs. This TCR came from a woman between 45 and 60 years old in good health and CMV-seropositive. CDR3 sequence: CASSLLPRGQGSQPQHF. The DNA sequence reads TGCGCCAGCAGCTTACTACCCAGGGGACAGGGCAGTCAGCCCCAGCATTTT.